A single sample is the source of the 15 T cell receptor beta chains below, sequenced in a study of blood T cell repertoires in COVID-19. TCRdb's copy holds only in-frame clones and misses some; the assay was immunoSEQ multiplex PCR. This sample yields roughly 330,000 clones, of which approximately 87% are seen a single time; roughly 4% belongs to the top ten. Material: peripheral blood. The receptors shown here come from a woman aged 45-65 years with active or convalescent COVID-19.

The chain recombines TRBV2 with TRBJ1-2; D perhaps matches TRBD1 (6 bases). V was trimmed by 5 bases and J by 4 bases, leaving 14 bases between them. The CDR3 consists of 14 residues. Germline loops: CDR1 SNHLY, CDR2 FYNNEI. In nucleotides, the CDR3 is TGTGCCAGCAGTTCCGAACAGGGATCCTATGGCTACACCTTC. As protein: CASSSEQGSYGYTF. The full variable domain, with the rest looked up from reference TRBV2 and TRBJ1-2, is EPEVTQTPSHQVTQMGQEVILRCVPISNHLYFYWYRQILGQKVEFLVSFYNNEISEKSEIFDDQFSVERPDGSNFTLKIRSTKLEDSAMYFCASSSEQGSYGYTFGSGTRLTVV.

This chain connects TRBV5-1 to TRBJ2-3; possibly TRBD2 for D (7 bases). The CDR3 length is 16 residues. Germline V gene data show CDR1 as SGHRS and CDR2 as YFSETQ. Trimming shortened V by 0 bases and J by 5 bases, and 16 bases separated the two germline ends. Here the CDR3 DNA reads TGCGCCAGCAGCTTGGGGGGCGGGGGCGGAGGAGATACGCAGTATTTT. Translated: CASSLGGGGGGDTQYF.

The chain combines TRBV2 with TRBJ2-1; 12 positions agree with TRBD2. CDR1 is SNHLY and CDR2 is FYNNEI in the germline V gene. V was pared by 4 bases and J by 5 bases, with 6 bases of the junction left unmatched. The length of the CDR3 is 16 residues. DNA of the CDR3: TGTGCCAGCAGTGGGGCTAGCGGGGGGGCCCACAATGAGCAGTTCTTC. Amino acid sequence: CASSGASGGAHNEQFF.

This clone has a single count. The chain has TRBV25-1 and TRBJ1-1; TRBD1 might be the D (5 bases). The CDR3 consists of 15 residues. Germline CDR1 MGHDK, CDR2 SYGVNS. V was cut by 3 bases and J by 2 bases, with 13 bases left in between. The CDR3 DNA is TGTGCCAGCAGTGACAGGGCTAATTTCAACACTGAAGCTTTCTTT. It specifies CASSDRANFNTEAFF.

V gene TRBV7-2 combines with J gene TRBJ1-2, with 9 bases lining up with TRBD1. CDR1 SGHTA and CDR2 FQGNSA come from the germline V gene. CDR3 size: 15 residues. After removal of 1 base from V and 7 bases from J, the junction contained 7 bases not matched to a gene. The CDR3 region is CASSLGGWDRVGYTF. CDR3 DNA: TGTGCCAGCAGCTTAGGGGGGTGGGACAGGGTTGGCTACACCTTC.

V gene TRBV24-1 combines with J gene TRBJ1-2, with 7 bases identical to TRBD1. CDR3 length: 12 residues. Trimming took 10 bases from V and 2 from J; bases not matched to a gene: 3. CDR1 and CDR2 (germline): KGHDR, SFDVKD. The CDR3 DNA reads as TGTGCCACTTGGGACAGCAACTATGGCTACACCTTC. This translates into CATWDSNYGYTF.

The J gene is TRBJ2-3, the V gene TRBV19; 13 bases fit TRBD2. Germline values: CDR1 LNHDA, CDR2 SQIVND (reference sequence). V dropped 4 bases and J dropped 7; count of bases not matched to a gene: 5. This CDR3 is built from 15 residues. Written as DNA, the CDR3 is TGTGCCAGTAGTAGACTAGCGGGGGGAATAAATACGCAGTATTTT. The encoded protein is CASSRLAGGINTQYF.

The chain joins TRBV6-2 or TRBV6-3 to TRBJ1-2; D is perhaps TRBD1 (6 bases). Germline V lookup: CDR1 MNHEY, CDR2 SVGEGT. CDR3 length: 13 amino acids. Trimming shortened V by 2 bases and J by 4 bases, and 8 bases separated the two germline ends. DNA for the CDR3: TGTGCCAGCAGTTACCAGGGGACCTATGGCTACACCTTC. Encoded protein: CASSYQGTYGYTF.

The chain is built from TRBV11-2 and TRBJ2-3; D is perhaps TRBD2 (6 bases). With 5 bases removed from V and 0 bases from J, the gap between germline ends came to 9 bases. The CDR3 covers 14 residues. Germline V gives CDR1 SGHAT, CDR2 FQNNGV. This CDR3 is CASSAGPSTDTQYF. The CDR3 region has the DNA TGTGCCAGCAGCGCGGGACCCAGCACAGATACGCAGTATTTT.

This chain connects TRBV3-1 (or the pseudogene TRBV3-2) to TRBJ2-7; D unresolved. Germline CDR1 is LGHDT and CDR2 is YNNKEL (reference sequence). V lost 1 base, J lost 0 bases, and 7 bases lay in between. The CDR3 covers 14 residues. The CDR3 DNA is TGTGCCAGCAGCCAAGGGGCAGCCTCCTACGAGCAGTACTTC. This codes for CASSQGAASYEQYF.

The CDR3 region is CATSDLMVEGGYGYTF. In DNA form, the CDR3 reads TGTGCCACCAGTGATTTAATGGTAGAGGGCGGCTATGGCTACACCTTC. The chain is built from TRBV24-1 and TRBJ1-2, with D uncertain. This CDR3 comprises 16 residues. Trimming left V 1 base short and J 4 bases short, with 15 bases between. Germline values: CDR1 KGHDR, CDR2 SFDVKD.

V usage is TRBV30 and J usage is TRBJ2-3; 8 bases align to TRBD1. This CDR3 has 16 amino acids. CDR1 and CDR2 from the germline V gene are GTSNPN and SVGIG (reference sequence). V gave up 3 bases and J gave up 0 bases; unmatched junction bases: 8. In nucleotides, the CDR3 is TGTGCCTGGAGGCCAGGGGGCTATGGAAGCACAGATACGCAGTATTTT. Amino acids: CAWRPGGYGSTDTQYF.

The rearrangement uses TRBV21-1 and TRBJ2-7; the D call in the table, TRBD1, was not verified against the DNA. TRBV21-1 represents a pseudogene. The CDR3 consists of 17 residues. In DNA form, the CDR3 reads TGTGCCAGCAGCAAAAATGCCGGGGGACAGGGGAGTTGGGAGCAGTACTTC. It encodes CASSKNAGGQGSWEQYF.

This rearrangement joins TRBV3-1 (or the pseudogene TRBV3-2) to TRBJ2-3, with D tentatively TRBD1 (6 bases). Between the trimmed V and J ends, which lost 0 bases and 3 bases, there was a span of 16 bases. This CDR3 spans 17 amino acids. The V gene's germline CDR1 is LGHDT and CDR2 YNNKEL (reference sequence). CDR3 amino acids: CASSQDGQGRGTDTQYF. The CDR3 nucleotides are TGTGCCAGCAGCCAAGATGGGCAGGGAAGGGGGACAGATACGCAGTATTTT.

The chain carries TRBV6-2 or TRBV6-3 and TRBJ1-2, with 9 positions matching TRBD1. Germline trimming cut 2 bases from V and 8 bases from J; bases unmatched to any gene: 3. Germline V gene lookup returns CDR1 MNHEY and CDR2 SVGEGT. The CDR3 extends over 13 amino acids. CDR3 loop: CASSYRTGAGYTF. The CDR3 DNA follows: TGTGCCAGCAGTTACAGGACAGGGGCCGGCTACACCTTC.